The rows below give T cell receptor beta chains drawn from one sample of a study of T cells in Graves' hyperthyroidism and ophthalmopathy. TCRdb reprocessed the multiplex PCR reads via MiXCR and lists one record per CDR3 protein. The data contain 730,000 or so distinct CDR3 sequences, around 20% of them seen just once; the ten biggest clones take up over 15%. The sequenced sample consisted of blood. The receptors come from a woman aged 45-65 years with Graves' hyperthyroidism that later progressed to Graves' ophthalmopathy. The CDR3 runs from the conserved cysteine through the conserved F or W. The order of the fields is clone size, V gene, CDR3 protein. Size is omitted from some rows. Given values are once, few, many or a class for expanded clones.

>.|TRBV2
CASSQDPDPGELFF
>.|TRBV9
CASSAGGLVLPETQYF
>once|TRBV6-2/TRBV6-3
CASELGGSSYNEQFF
>few|TRBV6-1
CASSARTEGNTIYF
>few|TRBV6-5
CASSYHLKQGESYEQYF
>.|TRBV6-1
CARGDDLRDGANGYTF
>.|TRBV25-1
CASSELYGCYREPTEAFF
>few|TRBV11-3
CASRPTANTGELFF
>many|TRBV2
CASFRGLAGSTDTQYF
>.|TRBV20-1
CSATRIRDTQYF
>once|TRBV28
CASSFFSPGGQGDQETQYF
>.|TRBV9
CASSSGGAGYGYTF
>many|TRBV13
CASSYLQGNSGYTF
>many|TRBV7-2
CASSLDTRGYGYTF